This TCR beta chain was recorded in a study of vaccination effects on CD4 cells after COVID-19. Sequencing used immunoSEQ multiplex PCR; TCRdb keeps in-frame clones, though not all of them. This repertoire shows approximately 65,000 clones, around 69% found once; its top ten account for approximately 1.5%. The ViraFEST assay expanded antigen-specific CD4+ T cells with viral peptide pools before sequencing. Investigators separated out CD4+ T cells once about eleven days of culture had passed. Two doses of either BNT162b2 or mRNA-1273 were given to each participant. Half-medium exchanges with IL-2 medium took place on days 3 and 7. Germline loops: CDR1 SGHTA, CDR2 FQGNSA. CDR3 length: 13 residues. Trimming pared 7 bases from V and 6 bases from J, leaving 15 bases between. About this clone: Antigen unknown.

The V gene is TRBV7-2, the J gene TRBJ1-1, with D unresolved. This sample comprised CD4+ T cells from PBMCs cultured with HCoV-229E spike peptides, obtained after COVID-19 vaccination. The receptor was isolated from a human donor who received a COVID-19 vaccine. This CDR3 is CASTGEVIAEAFF. In DNA, the CDR3 is TGTGCCAGCACCGGAGAGGTTATAGCTGAAGCTTTCTTT.